This T cell receptor beta chain came from a study of cytomegalovirus exposure and HLA in healthy donors. With respect to this clone: Its specificity is unknown.

Overall study results and limits: The authors later found most CMV-associated TCR beta chains appeared HLA-restricted. A later analysis revealed that TCR association rates differed between HLA loci, peaking at DRB1 and bottoming out at HLA-C.

V was shortened by 1 base and J by 6 bases, with 13 bases between the two germline ends. The germline CDR1 and CDR2 sequences are GTSNPN and SVGIG (reference sequence). The CDR3 contains 13 residues. PCR used 60 Vbeta primers and 13 Jbeta primers. Original analysis: A follow-up analysis tallied 73 million or so unique TCR beta chains, roughly 11 million shared. Sequencing used immunoSEQ multiplex PCR; TCRdb keeps in-frame clones, though not all of them. V and J calls and clone size are given by that table; D and trimming were obtained from the DNA. In the table there are about 130,000 clones, 78% of which are singletons.

The chain joins TRBV30 to TRBJ2-7; D ambiguous. This TCR was recovered from a man younger than 45 in good health and CMV-seropositive. Sequenced sample: PBMCs. CDR3: CAWSDPPRFEQYF. CDR3 nucleotides: TGTGCCTGGAGTGACCCCCCTAGGTTCGAGCAGTACTTC.